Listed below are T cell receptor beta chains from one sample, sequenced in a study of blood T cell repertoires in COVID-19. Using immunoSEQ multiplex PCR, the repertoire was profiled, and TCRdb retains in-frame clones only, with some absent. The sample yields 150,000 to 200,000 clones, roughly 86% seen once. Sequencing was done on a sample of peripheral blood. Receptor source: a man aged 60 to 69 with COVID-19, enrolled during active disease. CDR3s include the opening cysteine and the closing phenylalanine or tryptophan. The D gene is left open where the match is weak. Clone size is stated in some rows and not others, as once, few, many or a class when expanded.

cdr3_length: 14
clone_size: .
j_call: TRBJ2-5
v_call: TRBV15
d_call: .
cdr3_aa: CATSARDIQETQYF
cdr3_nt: TGTGCCACCAGCGCCCGGGACATACAAGAGACCCAGTACTTC

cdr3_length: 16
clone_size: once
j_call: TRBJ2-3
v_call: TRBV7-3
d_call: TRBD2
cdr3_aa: CASSSGLAGGPDTQYF
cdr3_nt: TGTGCCAGCAGCTCAGGACTAGCGGGAGGGCCAGATACGCAGTATTTT

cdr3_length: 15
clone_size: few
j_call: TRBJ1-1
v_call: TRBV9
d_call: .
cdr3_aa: CASSVASALNTEAFF
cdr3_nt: TGTGCCAGCAGCGTAGCATCAGCGTTGAACACTGAAGCTTTCTTT

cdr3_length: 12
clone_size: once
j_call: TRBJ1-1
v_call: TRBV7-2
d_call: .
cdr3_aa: CASSLKNTEAFF
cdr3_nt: TGTGCCAGCAGCCTAAAGAACACTGAAGCTTTCTTT

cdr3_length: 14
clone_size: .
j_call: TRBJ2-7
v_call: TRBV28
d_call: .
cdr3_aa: CASSLSLRPYEQYF
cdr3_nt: TGTGCCAGCAGTTTATCATTGCGTCCCTACGAGCAGTACTTC

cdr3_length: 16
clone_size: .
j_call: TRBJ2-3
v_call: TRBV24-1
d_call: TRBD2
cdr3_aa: CATSDFSGGSSGTQYF
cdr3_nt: TGTGCCACCAGTGATTTCAGCGGGGGTTCCTCAGGTACGCAGTATTTT

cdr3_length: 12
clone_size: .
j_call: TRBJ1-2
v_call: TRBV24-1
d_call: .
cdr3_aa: CATSDGGEGYTF
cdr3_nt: TGTGCCACCAGTGACGGGGGGGAAGGCTACACCTTC

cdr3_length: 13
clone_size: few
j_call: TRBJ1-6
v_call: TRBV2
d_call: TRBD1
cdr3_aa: CASKDRGPSPLHF
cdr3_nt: TGTGCCAGCAAAGACAGGGGGCCTTCACCCCTCCACTTT

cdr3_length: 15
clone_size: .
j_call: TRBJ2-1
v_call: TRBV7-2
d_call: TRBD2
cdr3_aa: CASSTSGGPANEQFF
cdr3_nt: TGTGCCAGCAGCACTAGCGGAGGCCCGGCCAATGAGCAGTTCTTC

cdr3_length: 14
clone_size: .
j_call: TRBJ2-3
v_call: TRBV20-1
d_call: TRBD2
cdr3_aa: CSASSGLVTDTQYF
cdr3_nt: TGCAGTGCTAGTTCGGGACTAGTCACAGATACGCAGTATTTT

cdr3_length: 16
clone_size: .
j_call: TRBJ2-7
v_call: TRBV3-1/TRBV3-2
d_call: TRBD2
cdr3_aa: CASSSPGRGGTHEQYF
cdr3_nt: TGTGCCAGCAGCTCCCCAGGTCGGGGGGGGACCCACGAGCAGTACTTC

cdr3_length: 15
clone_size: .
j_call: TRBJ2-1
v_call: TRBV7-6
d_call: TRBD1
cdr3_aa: CASSMGQGSYNEQFF
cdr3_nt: TGTGCCAGCAGCATGGGACAGGGCTCCTACAATGAGCAGTTCTTC

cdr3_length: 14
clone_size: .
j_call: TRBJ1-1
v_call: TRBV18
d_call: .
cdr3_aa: CASSKDSLNTEAFF
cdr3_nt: TGTGCCAGCTCGAAGGACAGCCTTAACACTGAAGCTTTCTTT

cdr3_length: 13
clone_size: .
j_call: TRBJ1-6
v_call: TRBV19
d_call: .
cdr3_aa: CATSGSYNSPLHF
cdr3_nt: TGTGCCACCTCAGGGTCCTATAATTCACCCCTCCACTTT

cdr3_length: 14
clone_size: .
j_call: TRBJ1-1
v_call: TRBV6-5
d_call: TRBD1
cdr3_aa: CATSRGQLNTEAFF
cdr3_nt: TGTGCCACCAGCCGGGGACAGTTGAACACTGAAGCTTTCTTT

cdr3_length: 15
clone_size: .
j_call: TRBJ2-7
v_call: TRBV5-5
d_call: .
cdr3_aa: CASSPRQVGGYEQYF
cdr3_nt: TGTGCCAGCAGCCCTCGCCAGGTCGGGGGATACGAGCAGTACTTC

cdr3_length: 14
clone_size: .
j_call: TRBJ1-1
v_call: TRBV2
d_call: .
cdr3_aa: CASSELQKNTEAFF
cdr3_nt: TGTGCCAGCAGTGAATTACAAAAGAACACTGAAGCTTTCTTT

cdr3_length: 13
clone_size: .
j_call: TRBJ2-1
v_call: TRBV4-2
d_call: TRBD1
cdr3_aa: CASSQTGGGEQFF
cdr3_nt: TGTGCCAGCAGCCAAACAGGGGGCGGGGAGCAGTTCTTC

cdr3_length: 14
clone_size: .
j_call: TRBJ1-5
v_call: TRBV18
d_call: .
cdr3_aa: CASSQSIENQPQHF
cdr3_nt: TGTGCCAGCTCACAATCTATAGAAAATCAGCCCCAGCATTTT

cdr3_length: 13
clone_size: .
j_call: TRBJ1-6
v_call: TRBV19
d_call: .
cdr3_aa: CASSWDINSPLHF
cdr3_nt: TGTGCCAGTAGTTGGGACATAAATTCACCCCTCCACTTT

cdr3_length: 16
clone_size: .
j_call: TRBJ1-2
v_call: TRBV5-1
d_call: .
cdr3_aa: CASSLEGTGLLRGYTF
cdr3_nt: TGCGCCAGCAGCTTGGAGGGTACAGGCCTCCTCCGTGGCTACACCTTC

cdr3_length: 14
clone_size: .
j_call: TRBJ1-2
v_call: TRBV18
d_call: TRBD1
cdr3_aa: CASSPQDRTGGYTF
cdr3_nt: TGTGCCAGCTCACCACAGGACAGGACGGGTGGCTACACCTTC

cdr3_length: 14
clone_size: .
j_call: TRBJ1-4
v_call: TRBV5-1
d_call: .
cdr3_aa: CASSDAGVVEKLFF
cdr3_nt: TGCGCCAGCAGCGACGCAGGGGTGGTCGAAAAACTGTTTTTT

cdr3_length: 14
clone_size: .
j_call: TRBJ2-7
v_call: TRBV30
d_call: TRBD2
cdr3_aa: CAWASGRPIYEQYF
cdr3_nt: TGTGCCTGGGCCAGCGGGAGGCCAATCTACGAGCAGTACTTC

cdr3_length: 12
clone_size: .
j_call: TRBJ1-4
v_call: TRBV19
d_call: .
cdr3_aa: CASARVEEKLFF
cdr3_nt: TGTGCCAGTGCCAGGGTGGAAGAAAAACTGTTTTTT

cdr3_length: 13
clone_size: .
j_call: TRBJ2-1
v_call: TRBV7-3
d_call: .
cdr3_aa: CASSLPGNNEQFF
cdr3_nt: TGTGCCAGCAGCTTACCGGGAAACAATGAGCAGTTCTTC

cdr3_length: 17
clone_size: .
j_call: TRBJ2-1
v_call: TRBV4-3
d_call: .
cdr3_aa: CASSQAPGARGGNEQFF
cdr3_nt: TGCGCCAGCAGCCAAGCACCGGGGGCGAGGGGGGGCAATGAGCAGTTCTTC

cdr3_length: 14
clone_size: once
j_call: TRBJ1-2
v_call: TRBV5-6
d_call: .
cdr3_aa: CASSLGRAIDGYTF
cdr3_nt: TGTGCCAGCAGCTTGGGAAGAGCAATAGATGGCTACACCTTC

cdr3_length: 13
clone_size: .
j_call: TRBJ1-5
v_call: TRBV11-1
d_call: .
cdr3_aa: CASSLRGNQPQHF
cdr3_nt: TGTGCCAGCAGCTTAAGGGGGAATCAGCCCCAGCATTTT

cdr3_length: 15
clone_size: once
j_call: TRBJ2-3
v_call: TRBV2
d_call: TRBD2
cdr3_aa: CASRGLAGISDTQYF
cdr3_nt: TGTGCCAGCAGAGGGCTAGCGGGAATCTCAGATACGCAGTATTTT